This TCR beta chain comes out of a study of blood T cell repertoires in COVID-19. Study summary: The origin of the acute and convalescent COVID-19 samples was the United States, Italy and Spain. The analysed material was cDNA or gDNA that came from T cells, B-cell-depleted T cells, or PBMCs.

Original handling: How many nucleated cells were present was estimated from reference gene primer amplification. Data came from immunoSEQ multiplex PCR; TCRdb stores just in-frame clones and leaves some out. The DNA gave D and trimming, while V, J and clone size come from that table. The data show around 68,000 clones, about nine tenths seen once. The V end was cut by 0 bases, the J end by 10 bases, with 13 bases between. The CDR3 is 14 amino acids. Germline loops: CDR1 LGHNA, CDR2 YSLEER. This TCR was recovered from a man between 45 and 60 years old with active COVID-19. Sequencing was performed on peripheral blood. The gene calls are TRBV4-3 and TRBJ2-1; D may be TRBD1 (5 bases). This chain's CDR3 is CASSQEGPNREQFF. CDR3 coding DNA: TGCGCCAGCAGCCAAGAAGGTCCGAACAGGGAGCAGTTCTTC.